These T cell receptor beta chains were read from a single sample in a study of T cells after yellow fever vaccination. A single record per CDR3 protein comes from TCRdb applying MiXCR to the 5' RACE reads. The sample holds 29,000 or so distinct CDR3 sequences, 5% seen once. The specimen comprised CD8+ T cells sorted from PBMCs, sampled 10 days after the yellow fever booster vaccination. The receptors originated from a man aged 25 to 40 who received the YFV17D yellow fever vaccine. Both conserved end residues are part of each CDR3.

J gene: TRBJ2-1
V gene: TRBV3-1
CDR3 protein: CASSKTGTSVSYNEQFF

J gene: TRBJ2-7
V gene: TRBV5-1
CDR3 protein: CASSWTSGIEQYF

J gene: TRBJ2-1
V gene: TRBV15
CDR3 protein: CATSTEPTSGKQFF

J gene: TRBJ2-1
V gene: TRBV28
CDR3 protein: CAPDEMTSGGRNEQFF

J gene: TRBJ2-4
V gene: TRBV27
CDR3 protein: CASSFLAGGHEAKNIQYF

J gene: TRBJ2-7
V gene: TRBV5-6
CDR3 protein: CASSYLTSGPLGEQYF

J gene: TRBJ2-1
V gene: TRBV27
CDR3 protein: CASSSSGTGDDEQFF

J gene: TRBJ2-1
V gene: TRBV9
CDR3 protein: CASSVGPEQFF

J gene: TRBJ1-2
V gene: TRBV6-1
CDR3 protein: CASSPQGTYGYTF

J gene: TRBJ2-2
V gene: TRBV6-4
CDR3 protein: CASSRSGLAGITGELFF

J gene: TRBJ2-1
V gene: TRBV7-7
CDR3 protein: CASSSGTSGRNEQFF

J gene: TRBJ2-1
V gene: TRBV12-3/TRBV12-4
CDR3 protein: CASSLLAGGFGNEQFF

J gene: TRBJ2-7
V gene: TRBV6-5
CDR3 protein: CASSHRGSEQYF

J gene: TRBJ1-1
V gene: TRBV4-2
CDR3 protein: CASSQGGNTEAFF

J gene: TRBJ2-1
V gene: TRBV19
CDR3 protein: CASSMVSGFDEQFF

J gene: TRBJ2-2
V gene: TRBV15
CDR3 protein: CATSRYIGTPNTGELFF

J gene: TRBJ2-3
V gene: TRBV9
CDR3 protein: CASSVGVTQYF

J gene: TRBJ1-5
V gene: TRBV20-1
CDR3 protein: CSALDRDDSQPQHF

J gene: TRBJ2-2
V gene: TRBV7-9
CDR3 protein: CALWALADTGELFF

J gene: TRBJ2-1
V gene: TRBV27
CDR3 protein: CASSTYTTGHRSYNEQFF

J gene: TRBJ2-7
V gene: TRBV30
CDR3 protein: CAWERDSYEQYF

J gene: TRBJ2-7
V gene: TRBV7-8
CDR3 protein: CASSLGGQESYEQYF

J gene: TRBJ2-7
V gene: TRBV20-1
CDR3 protein: CSARRQSSYEQYF

J gene: TRBJ1-5
V gene: TRBV15
CDR3 protein: CATSRDRQKTQPQHF

J gene: TRBJ1-1
V gene: TRBV20-1
CDR3 protein: CSSTENTEAFF

J gene: TRBJ2-4
V gene: TRBV7-2
CDR3 protein: CASSYSRYIQYF

J gene: TRBJ1-6
V gene: TRBV7-9
CDR3 protein: CASSLRGTGAYNSPLHF